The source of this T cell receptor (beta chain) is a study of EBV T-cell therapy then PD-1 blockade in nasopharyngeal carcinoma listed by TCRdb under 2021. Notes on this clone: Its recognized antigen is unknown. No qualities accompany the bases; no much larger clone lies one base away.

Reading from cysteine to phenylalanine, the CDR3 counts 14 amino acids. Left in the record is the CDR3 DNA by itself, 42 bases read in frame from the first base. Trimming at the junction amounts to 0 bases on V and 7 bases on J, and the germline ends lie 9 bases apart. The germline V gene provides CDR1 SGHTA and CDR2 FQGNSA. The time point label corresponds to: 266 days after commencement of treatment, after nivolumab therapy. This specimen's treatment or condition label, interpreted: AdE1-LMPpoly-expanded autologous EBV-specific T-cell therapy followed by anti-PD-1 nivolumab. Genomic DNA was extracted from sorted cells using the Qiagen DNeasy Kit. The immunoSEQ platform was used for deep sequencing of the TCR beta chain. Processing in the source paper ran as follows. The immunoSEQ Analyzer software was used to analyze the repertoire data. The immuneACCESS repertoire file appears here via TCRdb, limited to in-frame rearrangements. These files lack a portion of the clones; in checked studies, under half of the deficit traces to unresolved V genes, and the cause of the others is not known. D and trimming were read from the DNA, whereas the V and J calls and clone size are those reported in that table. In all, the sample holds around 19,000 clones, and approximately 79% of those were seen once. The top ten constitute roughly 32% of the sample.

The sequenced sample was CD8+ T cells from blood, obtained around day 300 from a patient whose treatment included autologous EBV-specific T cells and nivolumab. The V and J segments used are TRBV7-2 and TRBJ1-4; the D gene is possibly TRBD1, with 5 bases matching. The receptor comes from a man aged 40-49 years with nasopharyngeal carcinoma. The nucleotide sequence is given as TGTGCCAGCAGCTTAGCCACCGGGGGTGAAAAACTGTTTTTT. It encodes CASSLATGGEKLFF. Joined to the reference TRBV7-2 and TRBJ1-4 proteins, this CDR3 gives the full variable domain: GAGVSQSPSNKVTEKGKDVELRCDPISGHTALYWYRQSLGQGLEFLIYFQGNSAPDKSGLPSDRFSAERTGGSVSTLTIQRTQQEDSAVYLCASSLATGGEKLFFGSGTQLSVL.